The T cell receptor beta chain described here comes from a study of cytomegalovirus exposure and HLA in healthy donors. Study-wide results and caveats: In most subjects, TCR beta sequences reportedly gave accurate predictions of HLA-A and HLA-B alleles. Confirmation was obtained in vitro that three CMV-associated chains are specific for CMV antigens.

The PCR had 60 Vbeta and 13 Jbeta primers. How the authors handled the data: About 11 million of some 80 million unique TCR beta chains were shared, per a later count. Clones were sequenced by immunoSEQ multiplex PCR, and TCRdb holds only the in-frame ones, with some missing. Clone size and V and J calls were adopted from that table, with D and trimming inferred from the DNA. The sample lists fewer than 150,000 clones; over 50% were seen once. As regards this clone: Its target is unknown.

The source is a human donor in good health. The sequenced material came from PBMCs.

CDR3 sequence reads: CASSHGTGGELFF. The CDR3, as DNA: TGCGCCAGCAGTCACGGCACGGGCGGGGAGCTGTTTTTT. The chain links TRBV5-1 to TRBJ2-2; D uncertain. The CDR3 covers 13 residues. V lost 5 bases and J lost 7, with 12 bases in between. Germline CDR1 reads SGHRS; CDR2 reads YFSETQ.